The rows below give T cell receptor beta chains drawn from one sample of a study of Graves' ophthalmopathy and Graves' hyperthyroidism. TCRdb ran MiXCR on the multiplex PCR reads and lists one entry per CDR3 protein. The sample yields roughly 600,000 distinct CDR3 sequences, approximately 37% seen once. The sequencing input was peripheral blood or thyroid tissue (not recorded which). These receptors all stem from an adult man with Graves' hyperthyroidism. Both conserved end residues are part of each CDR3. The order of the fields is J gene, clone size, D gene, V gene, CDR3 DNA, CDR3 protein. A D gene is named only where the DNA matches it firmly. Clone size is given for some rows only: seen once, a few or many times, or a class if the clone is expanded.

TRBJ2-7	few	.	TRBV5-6	TGTGCCAGCAGCCGGTTGGGGGGAGCCTACGAGCAGTACTTC	CASSRLGGAYEQYF
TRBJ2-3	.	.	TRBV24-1	TGTGCCACCAGTGATTTCAAGTCTAGCACAGATACGCAGTATTTT	CATSDFKSSTDTQYF
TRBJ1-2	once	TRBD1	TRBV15	TGTGCCACCAGCAGAGGGGCAGGGGGGACTACCTATGGCTACACCTTC	CATSRGAGGTTYGYTF
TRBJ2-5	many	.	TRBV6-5	TGTGCCAGCAGTTACGGAGGCGGGACGGAGACCCAGTACTTC	CASSYGGGTETQYF
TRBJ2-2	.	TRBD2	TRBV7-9	TGTGCCAGCAGCTTCCCGACTAGCGGGGTCGCGAACACCGGGGAGCTGTTTTTT	CASSFPTSGVANTGELFF
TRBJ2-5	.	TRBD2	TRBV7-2	TGTGCCAGCAGCTTGGCGGGGCGGGAGGAGACCCAGTACTTC	CASSLAGREETQYF
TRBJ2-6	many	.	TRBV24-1	TGTGCCACCAGTGATTCCGACGGATACTCTGGGGCCAACGTCCTGACTTTC	CATSDSDGYSGANVLTF
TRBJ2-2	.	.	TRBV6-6	TGTGCCAGCAATTTACAGGGAAGCACCGGGGAGCTGTTTTTT	CASNLQGSTGELFF
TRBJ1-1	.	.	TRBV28	TGTGCCAGCACCCAGGACAGCTTGAACACTGAAGCTTTCTTT	CASTQDSLNTEAFF
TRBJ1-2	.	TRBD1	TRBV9	TGTGCCAGCAGCGAGACAGGGACAGGCGGAAATGGCTACACCTTC	CASSETGTGGNGYTF
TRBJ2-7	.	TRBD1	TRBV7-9	TGTGCCAGCAGCTTCCGGGACAGGGGGATCACCGGGGAGCTGTACTTC	CASSFRDRGITGELYF
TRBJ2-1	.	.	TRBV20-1	TGCAGTGCCACCCGCCAAGACAATGAGCAGTTCTTC	CSATRQDNEQFF
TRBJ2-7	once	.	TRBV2	TGTGCCAGCAGTTTTCGGCTCAACCCCTACGGGCAGTACTTC	CASSFRLNPYGQYF
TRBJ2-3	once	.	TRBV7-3	TGTGCCAGCAGCTCATCCAAGACTAGAGCAGATACGCAGTATTTT	CASSSSKTRADTQYF
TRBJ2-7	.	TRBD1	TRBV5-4	TGTGCCAGCAGCCCTGCCGGAGGGACAGGGGACTACGAGCAGTACTTC	CASSPAGGTGDYEQYF
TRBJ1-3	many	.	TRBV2	TGTGCCAGCATCTACACTGGGGCCTCTGGAAACACCATATATTTT	CASIYTGASGNTIYF
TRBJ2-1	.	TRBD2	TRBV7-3	TGTGCCAGCAGCTTAATCCCTAGCGGGAGCAACGAGCAGTTCTTC	CASSLIPSGSNEQFF
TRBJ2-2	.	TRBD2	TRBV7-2	TGTGCCAGCAGTCCCCGACTAGCGAAAAAGCCCGGGGAGCTGTTTTTT	CASSPRLAKKPGELFF
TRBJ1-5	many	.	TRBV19	TGTGCCAGTAGTATAGCGGGGATCGGGAGCAATCAGCCCCAGCATTTT	CASSIAGIGSNQPQHF
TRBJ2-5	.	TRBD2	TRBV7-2	TGTGCCAGCAGCGTTGGGACTAGCGGGGCACCCCAAGAGACCCAGTACTTC	CASSVGTSGAPQETQYF
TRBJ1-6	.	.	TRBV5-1	TGCGCCAGCAGCTTGGCTGGACGCTATAATTCACCCCTCCACTTT	CASSLAGRYNSPLHF
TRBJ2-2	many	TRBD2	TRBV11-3	TGTGCCAGCAGCCGCCGGGAGGGCTGGACCGGGGAGCTGTTTTTT	CASSRREGWTGELFF
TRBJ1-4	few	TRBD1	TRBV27	TGTGCCAGCAGGGACCAGGGACAGGGGGCTGAAAAACTGTTTTTT	CASRDQGQGAEKLFF
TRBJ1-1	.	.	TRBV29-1	TGCAGCGTACCGGAGGGTAATGGCGGTGAAGCTTTCTTT	CSVPEGNGGEAFF
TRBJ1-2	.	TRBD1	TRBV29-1	TGCAGCGTTGTGGGACAGGGCCATGGCTACACCTTC	CSVVGQGHGYTF
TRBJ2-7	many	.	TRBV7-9	TGTGCCAGCAGCTCCAGCTGGTTGTATTACGAGCAGTACTTC	CASSSSWLYYEQYF
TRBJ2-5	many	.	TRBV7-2	TGTGCCAGCAGCTTATTGTACCAAGAGACCCAGTACTTC	CASSLLYQETQYF
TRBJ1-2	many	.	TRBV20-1	TGCAGTGCTAGTAGTGGGGCTACTAACTATGGCTACACCTTC	CSASSGATNYGYTF
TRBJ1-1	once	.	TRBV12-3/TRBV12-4	TGTGCCAGCAGTTACTCGCCAGGGTGGAGGGGGACTGAAGCTTTCTTT	CASSYSPGWRGTEAFF